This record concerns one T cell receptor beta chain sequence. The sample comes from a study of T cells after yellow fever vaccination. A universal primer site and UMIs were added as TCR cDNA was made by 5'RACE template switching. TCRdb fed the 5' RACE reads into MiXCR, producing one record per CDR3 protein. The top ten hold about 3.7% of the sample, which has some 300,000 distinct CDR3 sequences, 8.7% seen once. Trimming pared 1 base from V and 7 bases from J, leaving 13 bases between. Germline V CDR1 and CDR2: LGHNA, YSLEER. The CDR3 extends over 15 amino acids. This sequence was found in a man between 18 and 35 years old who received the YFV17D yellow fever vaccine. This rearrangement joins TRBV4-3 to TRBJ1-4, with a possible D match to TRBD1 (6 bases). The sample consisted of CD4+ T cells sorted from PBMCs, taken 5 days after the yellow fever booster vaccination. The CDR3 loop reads CASSQVVRGSEKLFF. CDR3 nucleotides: TGCGCCAGCAGCCAAGTTGTCAGGGGCTCTGAAAAACTGTTTTTT.